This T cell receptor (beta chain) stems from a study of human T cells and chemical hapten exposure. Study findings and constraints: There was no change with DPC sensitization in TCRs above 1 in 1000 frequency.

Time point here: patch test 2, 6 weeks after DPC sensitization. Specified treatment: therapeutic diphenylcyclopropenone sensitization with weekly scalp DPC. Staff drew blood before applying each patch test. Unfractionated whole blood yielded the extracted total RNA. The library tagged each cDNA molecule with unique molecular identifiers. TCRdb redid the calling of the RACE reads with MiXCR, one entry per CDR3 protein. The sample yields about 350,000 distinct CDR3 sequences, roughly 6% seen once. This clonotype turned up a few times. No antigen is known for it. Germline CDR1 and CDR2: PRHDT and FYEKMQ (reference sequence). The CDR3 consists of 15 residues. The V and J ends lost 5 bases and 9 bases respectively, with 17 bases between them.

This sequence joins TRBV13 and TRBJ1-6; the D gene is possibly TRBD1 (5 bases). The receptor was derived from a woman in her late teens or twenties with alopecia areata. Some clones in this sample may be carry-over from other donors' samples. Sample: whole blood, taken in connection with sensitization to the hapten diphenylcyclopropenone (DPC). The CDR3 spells CASSPRQKGRSPLHF. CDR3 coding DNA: TGTGCCAGCAGCCCCAGACAGAAAGGACGTTCACCCCTCCACTTT.